The following is a T cell receptor (beta chain) sequence with its context. The antigen it recognizes is unknown. No base quality information exists; no much larger clone differs at one position. Within the sample, other DNA sequences also encode this same CDR3. The source of the sample is a study of shared clonotypes between healthy human individuals (dated by TCRdb to 2018 to 2021). About the investigation overall: Three men and two women, aged 18 to 49 years, made up the cohort. Blood TCR repertoires of about 5 healthy adults were deeply sequenced to estimate repertoire size and the extent of clonotype sharing between individuals. For each donor, CD4 naive and CD4 memory were each run on three plates, CD8 naive on two plates, and CD8 memory on one plate. Each donor's leukapheresis produced roughly between about 0.8 and 8.9 billion PBMCs. To increase sequencing depth and limit assay-specific biases, different laboratories used diverse techniques to prepare libraries and sequence TCR repertoires. Points the paper makes about the study in general: Sampling was restricted to blood, and TCR repertoires in tissue are likely to differ from TCR repertoires in blood. Because the study included only a small number of donors, the genetic and exposure-history diversity represented was limited. Compared with non-shared clonotypes, clonotypes shared by all four sorted-subset donors had higher generation probabilities. Naive subsets generally had larger estimated clonotype richness than memory subsets did. Incomplete sequencing was indicated by rarefaction of sorted-subset datasets, despite the large sequencing depth. Around 5.4% of naive CD4, 3.5% of naive CD8, approximately 2.2% of memory CD4, and about 0.4% of memory CD8 clonotypes were shared across several donors. Pairwise subsampling indicated that sequencing depth was expected to affect the degree of clonotype sharing among donors.

Reading from cysteine to phenylalanine, the CDR3 counts 12 amino acids. Only the CDR3 DNA is retained, 36 bases long and in frame from the first base. The germline V gene (reference sequence) specifies GTSNPN as CDR1 and SVGIG as CDR2. Trimming removed 3 bases from V and 4 bases from J; the gene matches leave 2 bases unexplained. The donors were healthy, HIV-negative adults who had no recently reported acute infections or vaccinations. Only Caucasian adults living in Nashville, Tennessee, USA were represented among the donors. Magnetic negative selection was used to enrich CD4+ T cells, after which naive cells were positively selected on CD45RA and the negative fraction became the memory subset. After blood collection by leukapheresis, PBMCs were isolated using Ficoll-Histopaque density gradient centrifugation and then cryopreserved in the vapor phase of liquid nitrogen. Purity and quantity of every magnetically sorted T cell population were checked by analytical flow cytometry. Each sorted fraction had its genomic DNA isolated and then quantified by UV absorbance on a Nanodrop 2000c.

Using the deep immunoSEQ assay, TCR CDR3 regions were amplified from genomic DNA by multiplex PCR. Extracted genomic DNA from each cell subset was distributed evenly across all wells of several immunoSEQ 96-well plates, and each plate was treated as a replicate. Each replicate PCR for sorted subsets received around 210 ng genomic DNA, equal to tens of thousands of T cell genomes. Purified libraries were quantified with a Qubit 3.0 fluorometer, sized on a Bioanalyzer 2100, and re-quantified with the KAPA Library Quantification kit. Every immunoSEQ 96-well plate was sequenced on a separate single-read 150-cycle Illumina NextSeq 550 flow cell. In the authors' own workflow: Because the immunoSEQ output held only junctional sequences and lacked quality scores, the filtering could not match the filtering applied to full-length reads. Sequences were annotated with PyIR, a Python wrapper for IgBLAST v1.9, and V/J genes and CDR3 were assigned using IMGT germline references. Reads were removed for weak V/J assignments (E-value above 1e-6), missing CDR3, stop codons, out-of-frame junctions, or ambiguous translated residues. V3J clonotypes were defined by identical inferred V gene, J gene, and CDR3 amino acid sequence. The percentage overlap between two repertoires was calculated by dividing the number of shared unique clonotypes by the size of the smaller repertoire. RTK rarefaction, the Chao1 estimator, and Recon v2.1 estimates of unobserved clonotypes were used to assess repertoire richness. Generation probabilities were computed with OLGA for all TCRbeta clonotypes obtained by the gDNA method from a handful of donors. Sourced from immuneACCESS, this table was stored by TCRdb with only in-frame sequences that have V and J called. A share of the clones is absent; for the studies checked, an unresolved V gene accounts for under half, and the remainder has no known explanation. V and J calls and clone size follow that table, whereas D and trimming were derived from the DNA. Across this sample there are some 2,400,000 clones, with approximately 96% seen only once. About 0.13% of the sample belongs to the ten largest clones.

The chain is encoded by TRBV30 joined to TRBJ1-1, and 7 junction bases match TRBD1. What was sequenced was naive CD4+ T cells sorted from blood. This specimen's cell subset or site label, per the study, means: CD45RA+ positively selected. The clonotype was recovered from a man in his late teens or twenties in good health. At the DNA level, the sequence is TGTGCCTGGAGCACAGGGGTCACTGAAGCTTTCTTT. The translation is CAWSTGVTEAFF.